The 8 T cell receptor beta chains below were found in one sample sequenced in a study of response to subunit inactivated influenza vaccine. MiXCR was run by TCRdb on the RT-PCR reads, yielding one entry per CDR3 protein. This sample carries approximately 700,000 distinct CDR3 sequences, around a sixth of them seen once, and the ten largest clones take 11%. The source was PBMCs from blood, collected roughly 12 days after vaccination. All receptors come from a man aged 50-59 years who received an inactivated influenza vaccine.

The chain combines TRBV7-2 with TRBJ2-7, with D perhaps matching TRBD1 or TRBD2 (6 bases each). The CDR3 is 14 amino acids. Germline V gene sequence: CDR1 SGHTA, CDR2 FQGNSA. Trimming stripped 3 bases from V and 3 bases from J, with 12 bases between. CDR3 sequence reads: CASSFTGGGYEQYF. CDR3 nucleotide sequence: TGTGCCAGCAGCTTCACAGGAGGGGGCTACGAGCAGTACTTC.

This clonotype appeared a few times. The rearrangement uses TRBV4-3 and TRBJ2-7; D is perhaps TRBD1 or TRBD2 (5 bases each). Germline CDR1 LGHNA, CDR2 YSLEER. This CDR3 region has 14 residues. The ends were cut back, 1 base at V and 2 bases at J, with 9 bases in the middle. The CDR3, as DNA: TGCGCCAGCAGCCAAGGAGGGGAACCCTACGAGCAGTACTTC. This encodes CASSQGGEPYEQYF.

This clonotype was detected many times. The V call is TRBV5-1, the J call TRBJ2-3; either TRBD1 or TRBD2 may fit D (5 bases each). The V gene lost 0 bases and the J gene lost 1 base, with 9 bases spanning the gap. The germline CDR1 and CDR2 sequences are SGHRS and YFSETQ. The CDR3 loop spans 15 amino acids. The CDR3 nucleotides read TGCGCCAGCAGCTTGGCCCAGGGAGGCACAGATACGCAGTATTTT. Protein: CASSLAQGGTDTQYF.

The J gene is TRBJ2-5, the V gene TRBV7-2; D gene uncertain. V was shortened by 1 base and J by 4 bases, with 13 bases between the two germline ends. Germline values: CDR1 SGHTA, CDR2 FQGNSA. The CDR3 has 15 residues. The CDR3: CASSLDIGSAETQYF. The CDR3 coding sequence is TGTGCCAGCAGCTTAGATATCGGCTCAGCAGAGACCCAGTACTTC.

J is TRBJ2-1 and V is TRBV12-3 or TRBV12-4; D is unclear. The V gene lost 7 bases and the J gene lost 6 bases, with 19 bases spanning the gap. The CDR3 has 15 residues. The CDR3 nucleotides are TGTGCCAGCAATCTCCCGGGTGCCCTAAGCAATGAGCAGTTCTTC. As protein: CASNLPGALSNEQFF.

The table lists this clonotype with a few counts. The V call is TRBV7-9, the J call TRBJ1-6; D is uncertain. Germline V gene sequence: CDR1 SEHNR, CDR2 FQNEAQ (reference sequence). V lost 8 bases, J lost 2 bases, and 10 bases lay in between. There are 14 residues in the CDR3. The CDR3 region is CASAPGAYNSPLHF. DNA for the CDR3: TGTGCCAGCGCGCCTGGGGCCTATAATTCACCCCTCCACTTT.

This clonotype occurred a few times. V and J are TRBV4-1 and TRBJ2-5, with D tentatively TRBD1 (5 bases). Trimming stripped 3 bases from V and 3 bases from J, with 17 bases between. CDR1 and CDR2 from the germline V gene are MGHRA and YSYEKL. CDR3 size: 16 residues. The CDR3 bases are TGCGCCAGCAGCCAGTGGGTCGAGGACATTGAAGAGACCCAGTACTTC. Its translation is CASSQWVEDIEETQYF.

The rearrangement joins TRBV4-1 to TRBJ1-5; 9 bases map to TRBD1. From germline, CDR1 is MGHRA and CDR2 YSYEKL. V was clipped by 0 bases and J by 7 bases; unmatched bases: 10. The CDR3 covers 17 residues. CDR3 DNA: TGCGCCAGCAGCCAAGATGGGGGACAGGGAATAGGACAGCCCCAGCATTTT. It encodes CASSQDGGQGIGQPQHF.